A single sample gave rise to the 19 T cell receptor beta chains below, sequenced in a study of blood T cell repertoires in COVID-19. Method: immunoSEQ multiplex PCR; TCRdb's copy keeps in-frame clones and lacks some. Of 45,000 to 60,000 clones in the sample, 91% were seen once. The sequencing sample was made of peripheral blood. The receptors come from a man between 70 and 80 years old with active COVID-19.

The J gene is TRBJ2-3, the V gene TRBV10-1; D not resolved. CDR1 is WNHNN, CDR2 SYGVQD, per germline (reference sequence). This CDR3 is built from 13 residues. The V gene lost 0 bases and the J gene lost 6 bases, with 7 bases spanning the gap. CDR3 protein: CASSESAWDTQYF. The CDR3 DNA reads TGCGCCAGCAGTGAGTCCGCGTGGGATACGCAGTATTTT.

CDR3 sequence reads: CASSYPASYEQYF. The CDR3 nucleotides read TGTGCCAGCAGTTACCCCGCGAGCTACGAGCAGTACTTC. The V gene is TRBV6-6, the J gene TRBJ2-7; D remains ambiguous. The CDR3 sequence is 13 residues long. Germline V gives CDR1 MNHNY, CDR2 SVGAGI (reference sequence). V lost 2 bases and J lost 3, with 8 bases in between.

The V call is TRBV9, the J call TRBJ2-7; 7 nucleotides align to TRBD2. The V gene end was trimmed by 2 bases and the J gene end by 0 bases; junction bases not matched to a gene: 2. The CDR3 consists of 14 residues. The germline V gene encodes CDR1 SGDLS and CDR2 YYNGEE. This chain's CDR3 is CASSVGGSSYEQYF. The CDR3 DNA reads TGTGCCAGCAGCGTGGGCGGGAGCTCCTACGAGCAGTACTTC.

The chain carries TRBV6-1 and TRBJ1-2; D remains ambiguous. The V end was cut by 3 bases, the J end by 1 base, with 6 bases between. In germline, CDR1 is MNHNS, CDR2 SASEGT. The CDR3 length is 13 residues. CDR3 DNA: TGTGCCAGCAGTGAGGAGCGTAACTATGGCTACACCTTC. Translation gives CASSEERNYGYTF.

The V call is TRBV5-8, the J call TRBJ2-6; no clear D. The germline gives CDR1 SGHTS, CDR2 YDEGEE. V was shortened by 3 bases and J by 1 base, with 8 bases between the two germline ends. The CDR3 has 15 amino acids. For the CDR3, the DNA is TGTGCCAGCAGCTACCCCACATCTGGGGCCAACGTCCTGACTTTC. The encoded protein is CASSYPTSGANVLTF.

This sequence joins TRBV5-1 and TRBJ1-1; D perhaps matches TRBD1 (5 bases). The CDR3 totals 15 residues. Trimming left V 2 bases short and J 4 bases short, with 15 bases between. CDR1 and CDR2 (germline): SGHRS, YFSETQ. In nucleotides, the CDR3 is TGCGCCAGCAGCTTATTGGGACTAAAAAGCACTGAAGCTTTCTTT. This codes for CASSLLGLKSTEAFF.

This chain links TRBV3-1 (or the pseudogene TRBV3-2) with TRBJ2-1, with D perhaps TRBD2 (7 bases). CDR1 is LGHDT and CDR2 is YNNKEL in the germline V gene (reference sequence). Deletions cut 5 bases from V and 9 bases from J, with 14 bases between. CDR3 size: 13 residues. The CDR3 nucleotides read TGTGCCAGCAGCTCGGGGGGCTTGTTTGAGCAGTTCTTC. It translates to CASSSGGLFEQFF.

CDR3 residues: CASSDSETYNEQFF. CDR3 coding DNA: TGTGCCAGTAGCGACAGTGAAACCTACAATGAGCAGTTCTTC. The chain couples TRBV19 to TRBJ2-1; tentative D call: TRBD1 (5 bases). V was clipped by 6 bases and J by 2 bases, with 11 bases between them. CDR1 and CDR2 (germline): LNHDA, SQIVND (reference sequence). CDR3 length: 14 residues.

The chain carries TRBV19 and TRBJ2-1, with 10 bases identical to TRBD2. V shed 5 bases, J shed 9 bases, and the junction held 10 bases outside the gene matches. The CDR3 runs to 15 residues. Per germline, CDR1 LNHDA and CDR2 SQIVND (reference sequence). CDR3 residues: CASSQLAGGHGEQFF. As DNA, the CDR3 is TGTGCCAGTAGTCAATTAGCGGGGGGACATGGTGAGCAGTTCTTC.

The chain joins TRBV6-2 or TRBV6-3 to TRBJ2-1; perhaps TRBD1 as D (6 bases). The CDR3 runs to 15 residues. Trimming shortened V by 6 bases and J by 2 bases, and 14 bases separated the two germline ends. Germline V gives CDR1 MNHEY, CDR2 SVGEGT. The CDR3 sequence: CASSPGTTAYNEQFF. In DNA, the CDR3 is TGTGCCAGCAGCCCCGGGACAACCGCCTACAATGAGCAGTTCTTC.

The chain carries TRBV7-3 and TRBJ2-2, with D possibly matching TRBD2 (5 bases). CDR1 is SGHTA, CDR2 FQGTGA, per germline. The V and J ends lost 2 bases and 1 base respectively, with 11 bases between them. This CDR3 region has 16 residues. DNA for the CDR3: TGTGCCAGCAGCTTATTCTCTAGCCAGAACACCGGGGAGCTGTTTTTT. It translates to CASSLFSSQNTGELFF.

V and J are TRBV5-1 and TRBJ1-3; D gene uncertain. CDR3 length: 15 residues. Trimming cost V 1 base and J 0 bases, with 8 bases left between them. From germline, CDR1 is SGHRS and CDR2 YFSETQ. CDR3 residues: CASSLNRDSGNTIYF. DNA for the CDR3: TGCGCCAGCAGCTTGAACCGGGACTCTGGAAACACCATATATTTT.

This chain connects TRBV10-1 to TRBJ2-3; 7 positions match TRBD1. The length of the CDR3 is 17 residues. Germline-derived CDR1 and CDR2 are WNHNN and SYGVQD (reference sequence). V was clipped by 2 bases and J by 4 bases; unmatched bases: 12. The CDR3 DNA reads TGCGCCAGCAGTGAGGAGGGGACAGTCAGGAAGTCAGATACGCAGTATTTT. This gives the protein CASSEEGTVRKSDTQYF.

The J gene is TRBJ2-2, the V gene TRBV7-8; D gene uncertain. The CDR3 has 14 residues. Germline CDR1 SGHVS, CDR2 FQNEAQ. Between the trimmed V and J ends, which lost 1 base and 4 bases, there was a span of 7 bases. CDR3: CASSLVSFTGELFF. Here the CDR3 DNA reads TGTGCCAGCAGCTTAGTTTCGTTCACCGGGGAGCTGTTTTTT.

This chain links TRBV11-2 with TRBJ2-7, with TRBD2 as a possible D gene (7 bases). The V end was cut by 3 bases, the J end by 1 base, with 13 bases between. Germline V CDR1 and CDR2: SGHAT, FQNNGV. This CDR3 has 15 amino acids. CDR3 nucleotide sequence: TGTGCCAGCAGCTTTCAAGGGGGGGGATCCTACGAGCAGTACTTC. The encoded protein is CASSFQGGGSYEQYF.

V and J are TRBV3-1 (or the pseudogene TRBV3-2) and TRBJ2-3; 11 bases align to TRBD2. V lost 4 bases, J lost 3 bases, and 6 bases stayed unmatched. The CDR3 is 16 residues long. Germline V gives CDR1 LGHDT, CDR2 YNNKEL (reference sequence). For the CDR3, the DNA is TGTGCCAGCAGCCGGTCCGGGACTAGCGGAACAGATACGCAGTATTTT. Its translation: CASSRSGTSGTDTQYF.

The rearrangement uses TRBV5-5 and TRBJ1-1; tentatively, D is TRBD1 (6 bases). Deletions cut 5 bases from V and 3 bases from J, with 14 bases between. CDR1 is SGHKS and CDR2 is YYEKEE in the germline V gene (reference sequence). The CDR3 is 14 residues long. The CDR3 bases are TGTGCCAGCAGGGTACAGGGACCCGACACTGAAGCTTTCTTT. Translating it yields CASRVQGPDTEAFF. Variable domain in full (rest from reference TRBV5-5 and TRBJ1-1): DAGVTQSPTHLIKTRGQQVTLRCSPISGHKSVSWYQQVLGQGPQFIFQYYEKEERGRGNFPDRFSARQFPNYSSELNVNALLLGDSALYLCASRVQGPDTEAFFGQGTRLTVV.

V gene TRBV4-1 combines with J gene TRBJ2-1; D is unresolved. Trimming took 1 base from V and 9 from J, leaving 7 bases between them. The germline CDR1 and CDR2 sequences are MGHRA and YSYEKL. This CDR3 spans 12 amino acids. The CDR3 protein is CASSQGLGEQFF. The CDR3, as DNA: TGCGCCAGCAGCCAAGGTCTAGGTGAGCAGTTCTTC.

In its sample, this clone was seen a few times. The rearrangement links TRBV7-9 to TRBJ2-1; 8 bases are a match to TRBD1. Per germline, CDR1 SEHNR and CDR2 FQNEAQ (reference sequence). The CDR3 is 17 residues long. V trimming: 6 bases; J trimming: 2 bases; junction bases outside the gene matches: 12. For the CDR3, the DNA is TGTGCCAGCAGAGCCACGACAGGGGTGAAAGCCTACAATGAGCAGTTCTTC. It encodes CASRATTGVKAYNEQFF.